Sequencing of this T cell receptor (beta chain) was carried out in a study of OX40 agonist ivuxolimab in advanced cancers. Study overall: Intravenous ivuxolimab was administered to patients every 2 weeks at 0.01 to 10 mg/kg. Partial responses occurred in three patients (one hepatocellular carcinoma, two cutaneous melanoma).

This clone has a handful of counts. Its cognate antigen is unknown. Other DNA sequences of this sample code for an identical CDR3. Blood samples were obtained at baseline, cycle 4 day 1, and cycle 7 day 1. Assay: immunoSEQ multiplex PCR; the TCRdb copy retains only in-frame clones and omits some. Here the sample spans 65,000 to 95,000 clones, around nine tenths being singletons. Regarding the study as a whole: Low normalized T-cell clonal expansion was also seen in some nonresponders.

In germline, CDR1 is MNHEY, CDR2 SMNVEV (reference sequence). Between the trimmed V and J ends, which lost 5 bases and 1 base, there was a span of 9 bases. The CDR3 consists of 14 residues. The TCR sequence derives from an adult with an advanced solid tumor such as melanoma, head and neck, liver or kidney cancer. The rearrangement links TRBV27 to TRBJ2-1; D is possibly TRBD1 (5 bases). The sequences come from CD4+ or CD8+ T cells sorted from blood, collected in a trial of the OX40 agonist ivuxolimab. The CDR3 region has the DNA TGTGCCAGCAGTAGGCAGGGATCCTACAATGAGCAGTTCTTC. Protein: CASSRQGSYNEQFF.